These 25 T cell receptor beta chains were sequenced from one sample in a study of shared clonotypes between healthy human individuals. Generated by immunoSEQ multiplex PCR, the TCRdb table keeps only in-frame clones and is missing some. The sample has roughly 2.6 million clones, 85% to 95% seen once. The source material was naive CD4+ T cells sorted from blood. Subset here: CD45RA+ positively selected. The receptors shown here come from a man aged 18-30 years in good health.

This sequence joins TRBV5-1 and TRBJ1-6, with D tentatively TRBD1 (6 bases). Per the germline V gene, CDR1 is SGHRS and CDR2 is YFSETQ. Between the trimmed V and J ends, which lost 4 bases and 6 bases, there was a span of 14 bases. This CDR3 has 15 amino acids. This chain's CDR3 is CASSLLTGTNSPLHF. The CDR3 nucleotides are TGCGCCAGCAGCCTGCTGACAGGTACTAATTCACCCCTCCACTTT.

This chain's CDR3 is CASTFKSRGTEAFF. As DNA, the CDR3 is TGTGCCAGCACCTTTAAGAGTAGAGGCACTGAAGCTTTCTTT. The gene calls are TRBV28 and TRBJ1-1; D is undetermined. Germline CDR1 MDHEN, CDR2 SYDVKM. V lost 7 bases and J 4 bases, leaving 16 bases between the germline ends. This CDR3 is 14 amino acids long.

The gene calls are TRBV7-8 and TRBJ2-7; 14 nucleotides match TRBD2. Losses at the gene ends were 7 bases for V and 5 bases for J; bases not matched to a gene: 7. Germline lookup yields CDR1 SGHVS and CDR2 FQNEAQ. CDR3 length: 15 residues. CDR3 sequence: CASTIGTSGSNEQYF. CDR3 in DNA: TGTGCCAGCACCATAGGGACTAGCGGGAGCAACGAGCAGTACTTC.

V usage is TRBV6-1 and J usage is TRBJ2-3; D is undetermined. CDR3 length: 14 residues. Germline V gene data show CDR1 as MNHNS and CDR2 as SASEGT. Trimming shortened V by 2 bases and J by 2 bases, and 8 bases separated the two germline ends. The CDR3 loop reads CASSETANTDTQYF. The DNA of the CDR3 is TGTGCCAGCAGTGAAACGGCCAACACAGATACGCAGTATTTT.

The rearrangement uses TRBV9 and TRBJ1-4; the D is unclear. The ends were cut back, 4 bases at V and 0 bases at J, with 19 bases in the middle. Germline V lookup: CDR1 SGDLS, CDR2 YYNGEE. There are 18 residues in the CDR3. In DNA form, the CDR3 reads TGTGCCAGCAGCCCCACCCCAAAGACGGGCGCAACTAATGAAAAACTGTTTTTT. Amino acid sequence: CASSPTPKTGATNEKLFF.

This clone is a singleton in its sample. Distinct nucleotide sequences in the sample also encode this CDR3. V and J are TRBV27 and TRBJ1-1; 9 nucleotides agree with TRBD1. The CDR3 runs 14 residues. Germline trimming cut 8 bases from V and 0 bases from J; bases unmatched to any gene: 4. CDR1 is MNHEY and CDR2 is SMNVEV in the germline V gene (reference sequence). Here the CDR3 reads CASWTGAMNTEAFF. The CDR3 nucleotides are TGTGCCAGCTGGACAGGGGCTATGAACACTGAAGCTTTCTTT.

The chain recombines TRBV5-6 with TRBJ2-7; D is perhaps TRBD1 (6 bases). Germline loops: CDR1 SGHDT, CDR2 YYEEEE. The CDR3 has 15 amino acids. The V and J ends lost 9 bases and 0 bases respectively, with 19 bases between them. The DNA for the CDR3 is TGTGCCAATTGGGGGCGATACCCAGGCTCCTACGAGCAGTACTTC. This gives the protein CANWGRYPGSYEQYF.

V is TRBV5-1 and J is TRBJ2-1; D is unresolved. In germline, CDR1 is SGHRS, CDR2 YFSETQ. The ends were cut back, 7 bases at V and 7 bases at J, with 18 bases in the middle. The length of the CDR3 is 14 residues. CDR3 amino acids: CASRLWSTVNEQFF. The CDR3 DNA is TGCGCCAGCCGACTCTGGTCGACGGTGAATGAGCAGTTCTTC.

This chain connects TRBV6-1 to TRBJ1-3, with D maybe TRBD1 (6 bases). The CDR3 loop spans 13 amino acids. From germline, CDR1 is MNHNS and CDR2 SASEGT. Trimming stripped 10 bases from V and 2 bases from J, with 12 bases between. The CDR3 loop is CATSGTPGNTIYF. The CDR3 coding sequence is TGTGCCACATCCGGGACACCTGGAAACACCATATATTTT.

This sequence joins TRBV25-1 and TRBJ2-5; tentatively, D is TRBD1 or TRBD2 (7 bases each). The length of the CDR3 is 16 residues. The germline gives CDR1 MGHDK, CDR2 SYGVNS. V was clipped by 6 bases and J by 5 bases, with 22 bases between them. The CDR3 here is CASSVGEGAFSETQYF. The CDR3 DNA reads as TGTGCCAGCAGCGTTGGGGAGGGGGCCTTTTCCGAGACCCAGTACTTC.

V gene TRBV9 combines with J gene TRBJ2-4; TRBD1 is a possible D gene (6 bases). The length of the CDR3 is 14 residues. Trimming removed 4 bases from V and 6 bases from J, with 14 bases in between. Germline values: CDR1 SGDLS, CDR2 YYNGEE. The CDR3 sequence: CASSSRDIPNIQYF. CDR3 coding DNA: TGTGCCAGCAGCTCCCGGGACATCCCAAACATTCAGTACTTC.

This clone has more than one count but fewer than ten. The same CDR3 is also encoded by other DNA sequences in this sample. The chain carries TRBV6-5 and TRBJ1-1; no definite D call. V was clipped by 6 bases and J by 1 base, with 9 bases between them. Germline V lookup: CDR1 MNHEY, CDR2 SVGAGI. This CDR3 region has 13 residues. CDR3 amino acids: CASSGRGNTEAFF. CDR3 DNA: TGTGCCAGCAGCGGGCGGGGGAACACTGAAGCTTTCTTT.

The sample holds one count of this clone. J is TRBJ2-1 and V is TRBV6-1; TRBD2 agrees at 11 bases. This CDR3 contains 15 residues. Germline CDR1 is MNHNS and CDR2 is SASEGT. V lost 6 bases and J lost 9; bases outside the gene matches: 10. The CDR3 sequence is CASSYTSGGFGEQFF. CDR3 nucleotide sequence: TGTGCCAGCAGCTATACTAGCGGGGGTTTCGGTGAGCAGTTCTTC.

The chain links TRBV7-2 to TRBJ2-1; D uncertain. Looked up from germline, CDR1 is SGHTA and CDR2 is FQGNSA. V was cut by 5 bases and J by 3 bases, with 8 bases left in between. The CDR3 consists of 13 residues. The CDR3 reads CASSPLGYNEQFF. The CDR3 nucleotides are TGTGCCAGCAGCCCGCTTGGCTACAATGAGCAGTTCTTC.

About this clone: Other DNA sequences in the sample encode the same CDR3. The rearrangement links TRBV5-1 to TRBJ2-3, with a possible D match to TRBD1 (6 bases). CDR1 and CDR2 (germline): SGHRS, YFSETQ. The CDR3 is made up of 14 amino acids. Trimming removed 0 bases from V and 3 bases from J, with 8 bases in between. The CDR3 reads CASSLGQATDTQYF. CDR3 in DNA: TGCGCCAGCAGCTTGGGACAGGCAACAGATACGCAGTATTTT.

The DNA for the CDR3 is TGTGCCATCAGTGAGTCGGACAGGAGTACCGGGGAGCTGTTTTTT. Amino acid sequence: CAISESDRSTGELFF. The J gene is TRBJ2-2, the V gene TRBV10-3; 7 nucleotides align to TRBD1. V shed 0 bases and J 5 bases; nucleotides not matched to a gene: 3. Germline V gives CDR1 ENHRY, CDR2 SYGVKD. The CDR3 is 15 residues long.

The chain recombines TRBV5-4 with TRBJ2-4; D unclear. Germline V gives CDR1 SGHNT, CDR2 YYREEE (reference sequence). V lost 2 bases to trimming and J lost 1 base, with 10 bases between them. CDR3 length: 15 residues. The CDR3 DNA reads TGTGCCAGCAGCTTCTTGGGTGGGGCCAAAAACATTCAGTACTTC. This sequence encodes CASSFLGGAKNIQYF.

CDR3 coding DNA: TGTGCCAGTAGTATATTGAAGGGGACGGCTAATAGAGGCACTGAAGCTTTCTTT. Translating gives CASSILKGTANRGTEAFF. The J gene is TRBJ1-1, the V gene TRBV19; D perhaps matches TRBD1 (5 bases). V was trimmed by 2 bases and J by 4 bases, leaving 23 bases between them. The CDR3 spans 18 residues. The germline gives CDR1 LNHDA, CDR2 SQIVND (reference sequence).

The gene calls are TRBV18 and TRBJ1-3; D not resolved. Germline-derived CDR1 and CDR2 are KGHSH and LQKENI. The CDR3 runs to 16 residues. V was clipped by 2 bases and J by 0 bases, with 11 bases between them. The CDR3: CASSPAQDGSGNTIYF. CDR3 in DNA: TGTGCCAGCTCACCAGCGCAGGATGGCTCTGGAAACACCATATATTTT.

The chain employs TRBV6-1 and TRBJ2-5; 9 bases map to TRBD1. Germline V CDR1 and CDR2: MNHNS, SASEGT. J gave up 11 bases and V 6 bases, and 10 bases lay outside the gene matches. CDR3 length: 13 residues. The CDR3 here is CASRAGTGTDQYF. The DNA for the CDR3 is TGTGCCAGCAGGGCTGGGACAGGGACCGATCAGTACTTC.

The chain recombines TRBV27 with TRBJ2-7, with 10 bases fitting TRBD2. Trimming cost V 3 bases and J 3 bases; bases outside gene matches: 14. CDR1 and CDR2 (germline): MNHEY, SMNVEV (reference sequence). This CDR3 spans 18 amino acids. CDR3 nucleotides: TGTGCCAGCAGTTTCTATCACCGCGGGACTAGCGTTATCTACGAGCAGTACTTC. This codes for CASSFYHRGTSVIYEQYF.

Comment on this clone: Within the sample, other DNA sequences also encode this same CDR3. V gene TRBV6-6 combines with J gene TRBJ2-1; 9 nucleotides match TRBD2. Germline CDR1 MNHNY, CDR2 SVGAGI (reference sequence). This CDR3 spans 15 amino acids. V was clipped by 0 bases and J by 6 bases; unmatched bases: 3. CDR3 nucleotide sequence: TGTGCCAGCAGTTACTCGGGCGGGAGGGCCAATGAGCAGTTCTTC. Translation: CASSYSGGRANEQFF.

The rearrangement uses TRBV7-9 and TRBJ2-3; D not certain. Trimming cost V 5 bases and J 0 bases, with 6 bases left between them. The CDR3 loop spans 13 amino acids. Looked up from germline, CDR1 is SEHNR and CDR2 is FQNEAQ (reference sequence). The CDR3 coding sequence is TGTGCCAGCAGCCCCGAGAGCACAGATACGCAGTATTTT. This sequence encodes CASSPESTDTQYF.

The chain recombines TRBV28 with TRBJ1-4, with D possibly being TRBD1 (6 bases). CDR3 length equals 14 residues. Germline V lookup: CDR1 MDHEN, CDR2 SYDVKM. Trimming removed 2 bases at V and 8 bases at J, with 12 bases between. CDR3 sequence reads: CASSLEGGREKLFF. CDR3 DNA sequence: TGTGCCAGCAGTTTAGAGGGGGGTAGGGAAAAACTGTTTTTT. Full variable domain (missing parts from reference TRBV28 and TRBJ1-4): DVKVTQSSRYLVKRTGEKVFLECVQDMDHENMFWYRQDPGLGLRLIYFSYDVKMKEKGDIPEGYSVSREKKERFSLILESASTNQTSMYLCASSLEGGREKLFFGSGTQLSVL.

The chain employs TRBV28 and TRBJ1-2; D unclear. This CDR3 is built from 13 residues. Germline lookup yields CDR1 MDHEN and CDR2 SYDVKM. V gave up 11 bases and J gave up 2 bases, with 15 bases separating them. CDR3 DNA: TGTGCCTCCCAAGGCGCTAAAAACTATGGCTACACCTTC. Amino acids: CASQGAKNYGYTF.